One sample yielded the 6 T cell receptor beta chains listed below, sequenced in a study of Ad26.COV2.S vaccination and SARS-CoV-2 variants. Sequencing used immunoSEQ multiplex PCR; TCRdb keeps in-frame clones, though not all of them. The data contain roughly 460,000 clones, around 89% of them seen just once; the ten biggest clones take up about 1.5%. Treatment reported: about 20 received Ad26.COV2.S at low or high dose, single or two shots; several received placebo; per-sample allocation not given. At day 63 after the first vaccine or placebo injection, samples were drawn. The sequencing used peripheral blood, collected in a trial of Ad26.COV2.S vaccine versus placebo. The receptors here all came from a person aged 18 to 59 who received the Ad26.COV2.S COVID-19 vaccine or a placebo.

The chain carries TRBV9 and TRBJ1-2; no reliable D call. The V end lost 4 bases, the J end lost 4 bases, and 11 bases lay between the germline ends. The V gene's germline CDR1 is SGDLS and CDR2 YYNGEE. The CDR3 runs to 13 residues. DNA for the CDR3: TGTGCCAGCAGCCCCGACGTAGGCTATGGCTACACCTTC. Its protein is CASSPDVGYGYTF.

V usage is TRBV4-3 and J usage is TRBJ2-6; the match to TRBD2 covers 8 bases. Unmatched junction bases numbered 7, after V lost 0 bases and J lost 0 bases. Germline values: CDR1 LGHNA, CDR2 YSLEER. CDR3 length: 19 amino acids. CDR3 nucleotides: TGCGCCAGCAGCCAAGATGGGGCGGGGGGTTACTCTGGGGCCAACGTCCTGACTTTC. Translating gives CASSQDGAGGYSGANVLTF.

The chain joins TRBV6-6 to TRBJ2-7; 11 bases fit TRBD2. The CDR3 sequence is 16 residues long. CDR1 and CDR2 from the germline V gene are MNHNY and SVGAGI (reference sequence). V shed 2 bases, J shed 0 bases, and the junction held 3 bases outside the gene matches. CDR3 amino acids: CASSYALAGGSYEQYF. CDR3 nucleotide sequence: TGTGCCAGCAGTTACGCCCTAGCGGGAGGCTCCTACGAGCAGTACTTC.

The chain employs TRBV18 and TRBJ1-6; the D gene is possibly TRBD1 (5 bases). Germline V gene data show CDR1 as KGHSH and CDR2 as LQKENI. The CDR3 totals 14 residues. With 1 base removed from V and 7 bases from J, the gap between germline ends came to 8 bases. The CDR3 region is CASSPLEGNSPLHF. The CDR3 coding sequence is TGTGCCAGCTCACCACTGGAGGGGAATTCACCCCTCCACTTT.

This rearrangement joins TRBV9 to TRBJ2-5; maybe TRBD1 (6 bases). V dropped 0 bases and J dropped 0 bases, with 9 bases sitting between them. The CDR3 length is 15 residues. CDR1 and CDR2 (germline): SGDLS, YYNGEE. The CDR3 sequence is CASSVAGVDQETQYF. CDR3 coding DNA: TGTGCCAGCAGCGTAGCAGGGGTGGACCAAGAGACCCAGTACTTC. The variable domain in full, completed from reference TRBV9 and TRBJ2-5, reads DSGVTQTPKHLITATGQRVTLRCSPRSGDLSVYWYQQSLDQGLQFLIQYYNGEERAKGNILERFSAQQFPDLHSELNLSSLELGDSALYFCASSVAGVDQETQYFGPGTRLLVL.

CDR3 sequence: CASSPGRDYEQYF. The CDR3 DNA sequence: TGTGCCAGCAGCCCCGGACGGGACTACGAGCAGTACTTC. The V and J genes are TRBV12-3 or TRBV12-4 and TRBJ2-7; tentatively, D is TRBD2 (5 bases). Trimming shortened V by 6 bases and J by 3 bases, and 12 bases separated the two germline ends. The CDR3 totals 13 residues.